Listed here are 18 T cell receptor beta chains from one sample, sequenced in a study of T cell responses to AZD1222 COVID-19 vaccine. Clones were read by immunoSEQ multiplex PCR, and TCRdb kept only the in-frame ones, dropping some. The table records about 120,000 clones, approximately 90% of them present only once. The sequenced sample was peripheral blood, obtained on day 0 of AZD1222 vaccination. These receptors originate from an adult in good health.

The chain employs TRBV28 and TRBJ2-5; D is perhaps TRBD2 (5 bases). The CDR3 has 15 residues. Germline CDR1 MDHEN, CDR2 SYDVKM. V gave up 4 bases and J gave up 5 bases, with 17 bases separating them. DNA of the CDR3: TGTGCCAGCAGTTCTCCTCGGGATCTAGGGGAGACCCAGTACTTC. Protein sequence: CASSSPRDLGETQYF.

The chain combines TRBV19 with TRBJ2-2; 7 nucleotides align to TRBD1. The germline V gene has CDR1 LNHDA and CDR2 SQIVND (reference sequence). This CDR3 spans 16 amino acids. J was trimmed by 6 bases and V by 0 bases; bases with no gene match: 7. The CDR3 DNA sequence: TGTGCCAGTAGTATAGATCTGGGCAGGGGGTCCGGGGAGCTGTTTTTT. Protein: CASSIDLGRGSGELFF.

The rearrangement uses TRBV5-6 and TRBJ1-5; a weak D match, TRBD1 (6 bases). V was shortened by 1 base and J by 7 bases, with 15 bases between the two germline ends. There are 15 residues in the CDR3. CDR1 is SGHDT and CDR2 is YYEEEE in the germline V gene. This CDR3 reads CASSLSGAQGQPQHF. The CDR3 bases are TGTGCCAGCAGCTTGTCTGGGGCGCAGGGGCAGCCCCAGCATTTT.

The chain couples TRBV27 to TRBJ2-7; weak D call: TRBD1 (5 bases). V gave up 7 bases and J gave up 2 bases, with 12 bases separating them. The germline V gene encodes CDR1 MNHEY and CDR2 SMNVEV (reference sequence). This CDR3 is built from 13 residues. This CDR3 is CASKQTETYEQYF. The CDR3 coding sequence is TGTGCCAGCAAGCAGACAGAAACCTACGAGCAGTACTTC.

The rearrangement uses TRBV7-6 and TRBJ1-2; a weak D match, TRBD1 (6 bases). Trimming removed 0 bases from V and 6 bases from J, with 8 bases in between. The CDR3 contains 13 residues. Germline V lookup: CDR1 SGHVS, CDR2 FNYEAQ. The CDR3 nucleotides read TGTGCCAGCAGCTTAGCCTCAGGGGATGGCTACACCTTC. It yields the protein CASSLASGDGYTF.

V gene TRBV4-3 combines with J gene TRBJ1-2, with unresolved D. V was shortened by 2 bases and J by 2 bases, with 9 bases between the two germline ends. The CDR3 totals 14 residues. In germline, CDR1 is LGHNA, CDR2 YSLEER. Written as DNA, the CDR3 is TGCGCCAGCAGCCAATCCGGGTTCAACTATGGCTACACCTTC. Amino acid sequence: CASSQSGFNYGYTF.

V gene TRBV4-3 combines with J gene TRBJ1-1, with no clear D. CDR1 is LGHNA, CDR2 YSLEER, per germline. This CDR3 is 17 amino acids long. The germline V and J ends were trimmed by 0 bases and 0 bases, with 14 bases remaining between them. CDR3 in DNA: TGCGCCAGCAGCCAAGATAGGTCCGTCACCATGAACACTGAAGCTTTCTTT. The encoded protein is CASSQDRSVTMNTEAFF.

The chain employs TRBV6-5 and TRBJ2-4; D is perhaps TRBD2 (5 bases). CDR1 and CDR2 from the germline V gene are MNHEY and SVGAGI. V was pared by 8 bases and J by 8 bases, with 10 bases between. The CDR3 totals 11 residues. The CDR3 region has the DNA TGTGCCAGCGGGAGTATATACATTCAGTACTTC. This sequence encodes CASGSIYIQYF.

The chain recombines TRBV5-1 with TRBJ1-1, with 7 bases lining up with TRBD1. The V gene's germline CDR1 is SGHRS and CDR2 YFSETQ. This CDR3 is 16 amino acids long. Unmatched junction bases numbered 7, after V lost 2 bases and J lost 0 bases. DNA of the CDR3: TGCGCCAGCAGCTTCGCAGGGACAGCCATGAACACTGAAGCTTTCTTT. Translating it yields CASSFAGTAMNTEAFF.

The chain carries TRBV14 and TRBJ2-2; D not resolved. The V gene's germline CDR1 is SGHDN and CDR2 FVKESK. The ends were cut back, 4 bases at V and 6 bases at J, with 9 bases in the middle. The CDR3 has 13 amino acids. The CDR3 here is CASSLNYPGELFF. The CDR3, as DNA: TGTGCCAGCAGCCTTAACTACCCCGGGGAGCTGTTTTTT.

The chain couples TRBV7-9 to TRBJ2-3, with 10 positions matching TRBD2. V lost 5 bases, J lost 0 bases, and 5 bases stayed unmatched. The germline gives CDR1 SEHNR, CDR2 FQNEAQ (reference sequence). The CDR3 extends over 16 amino acids. CDR3 residues: CASSPAGGPSTDTQYF. The CDR3, as DNA: TGTGCCAGCAGCCCAGCGGGGGGGCCTAGCACAGATACGCAGTATTTT. Based on the CDR3 plus reference TRBV7-9 and TRBJ2-3, the full variable domain is DTGVSQNPRHKITKRGQNVTFRCDPISEHNRLYWYRQTLGQGPEFLTYFQNEAQLEKSRLLSDRFSAERPKGSFSTLEIQRTEQGDSAMYLCASSPAGGPSTDTQYFGPGTRLTVL.

The genes are TRBV18 and TRBJ1-2, with D possibly being TRBD1 (5 bases). V was shortened by 5 bases and J by 4 bases, with 14 bases between the two germline ends. The CDR3 runs to 14 residues. The germline gives CDR1 KGHSH, CDR2 LQKENI. CDR3 amino acids: CASSGTSISYGYTF. CDR3 nucleotides: TGTGCCAGCTCAGGGACGTCAATCTCCTATGGCTACACCTTC.

The V call is TRBV3-1 (or the pseudogene TRBV3-2), the J call TRBJ1-1; D is unclear. V lost 0 bases, J lost 5 bases, and 7 bases lay in between. This CDR3 has 13 residues. In germline, CDR1 is LGHDT, CDR2 YNNKEL (reference sequence). DNA for the CDR3: TGTGCCAGCAGCCAAGAGACTACGACTGAAGCTTTCTTT. Its translation: CASSQETTTEAFF.

This sequence joins TRBV27 and TRBJ1-5, with D hard to call. The CDR3 has 14 residues. V shed 5 bases and J shed 7 bases, with 15 bases lying between them. Germline V gives CDR1 MNHEY, CDR2 SMNVEV (reference sequence). CDR3 in amino acids: CASSLGRVGQPQHF. CDR3 coding DNA: TGTGCCAGCAGTCTTGGCCGGGTTGGCCAGCCCCAGCATTTT.

CDR3 in amino acids: CASSYRGQGSGYTF. In DNA form, the CDR3 reads TGTGCCAGCAGTTACCGTGGGCAGGGCTCTGGCTACACCTTC. This sequence joins TRBV6-5 and TRBJ1-2, with a possible D match to TRBD1 (5 bases). Germline V CDR1 and CDR2: MNHEY, SVGAGI. V was clipped by 2 bases and J by 7 bases, with 14 bases between them. The length of the CDR3 is 14 residues.

The table lists this clone with a few counts. The chain recombines TRBV29-1 with TRBJ2-7; 8 bases are shared with TRBD1. Germline values: CDR1 SQVTM, CDR2 ANQGSEA. Trimming took 6 bases from V and 2 from J; bases not matched to a gene: 3. The CDR3 extends over 12 amino acids. The CDR3 DNA reads TGCAGCGTGACAGGGGTAACCTACGAGCAGTACTTC. It specifies CSVTGVTYEQYF.

The rearrangement links TRBV6-6 to TRBJ2-3; either TRBD1 or TRBD2 may fit D (5 bases each). Germline lookup yields CDR1 MNHNY and CDR2 SVGAGI (reference sequence). The length of the CDR3 is 12 residues. Trimming removed 5 bases at V and 6 bases at J, with 9 bases between. The CDR3 DNA follows: TGTGCCAGCAGTGGGGGAAGGGATACGCAGTATTTT. It codes for CASSGGRDTQYF.

The J gene is TRBJ2-5, the V gene TRBV7-8; D ambiguous. The CDR3 runs to 14 residues. CDR1 and CDR2 from the germline V gene are SGHVS and FQNEAQ. Trimming pared 6 bases from V and 5 bases from J, leaving 16 bases between. The CDR3 DNA is TGTGCCAGCAGTCAATCTTCCCAGAGGGAGACCCAGTACTTC. Amino acids: CASSQSSQRETQYF.